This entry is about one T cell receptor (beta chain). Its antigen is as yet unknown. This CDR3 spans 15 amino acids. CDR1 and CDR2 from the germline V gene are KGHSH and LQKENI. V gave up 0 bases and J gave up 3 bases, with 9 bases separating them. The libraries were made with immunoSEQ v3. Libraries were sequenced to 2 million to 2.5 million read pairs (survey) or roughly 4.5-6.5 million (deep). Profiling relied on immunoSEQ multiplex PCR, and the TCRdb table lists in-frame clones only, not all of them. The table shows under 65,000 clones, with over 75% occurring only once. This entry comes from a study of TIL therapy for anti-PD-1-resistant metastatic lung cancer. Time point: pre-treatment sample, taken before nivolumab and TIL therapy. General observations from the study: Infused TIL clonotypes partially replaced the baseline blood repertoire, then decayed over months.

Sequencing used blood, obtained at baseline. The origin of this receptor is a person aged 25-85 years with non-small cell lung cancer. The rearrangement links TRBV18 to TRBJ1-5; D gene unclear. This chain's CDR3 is CASSPPGGSNQPQHF. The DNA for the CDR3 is TGTGCCAGCTCACCACCGGGAGGGTCCAATCAGCCCCAGCATTTT.